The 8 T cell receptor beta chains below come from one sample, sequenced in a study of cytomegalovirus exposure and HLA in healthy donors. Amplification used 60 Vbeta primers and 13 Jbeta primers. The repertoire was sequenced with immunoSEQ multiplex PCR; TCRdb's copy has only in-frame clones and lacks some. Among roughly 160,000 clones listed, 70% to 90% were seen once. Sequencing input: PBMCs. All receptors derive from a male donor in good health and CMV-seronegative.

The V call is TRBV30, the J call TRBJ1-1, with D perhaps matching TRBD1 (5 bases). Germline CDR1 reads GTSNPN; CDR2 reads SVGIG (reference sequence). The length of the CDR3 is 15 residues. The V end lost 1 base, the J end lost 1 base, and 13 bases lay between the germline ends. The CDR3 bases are TGTGCCTGGAGTGCCCGGGAGGGGAAGAACACTGAAGCTTTCTTT. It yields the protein CAWSAREGKNTEAFF.

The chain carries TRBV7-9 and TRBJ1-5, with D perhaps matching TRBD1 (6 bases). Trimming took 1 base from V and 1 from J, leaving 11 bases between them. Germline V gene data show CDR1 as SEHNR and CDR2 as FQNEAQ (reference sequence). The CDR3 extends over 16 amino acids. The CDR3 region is CASSLDRDRSNQPQHF. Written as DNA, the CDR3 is TGTGCCAGCAGCTTAGACAGGGACCGGAGCAATCAGCCCCAGCATTTT.

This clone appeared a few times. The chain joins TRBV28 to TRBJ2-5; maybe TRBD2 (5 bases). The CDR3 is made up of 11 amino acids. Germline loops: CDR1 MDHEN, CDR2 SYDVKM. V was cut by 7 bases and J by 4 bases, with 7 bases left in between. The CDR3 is CASTRGETQYF. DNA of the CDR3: TGTGCCAGCACACGGGGAGAGACCCAGTACTTC.

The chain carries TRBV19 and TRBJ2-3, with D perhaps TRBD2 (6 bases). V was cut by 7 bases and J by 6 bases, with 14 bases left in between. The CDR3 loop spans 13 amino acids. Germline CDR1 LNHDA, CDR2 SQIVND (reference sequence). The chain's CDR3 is CASKLAASDTQYF. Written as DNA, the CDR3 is TGTGCCAGTAAGTTAGCGGCCTCGGATACGCAGTATTTT.

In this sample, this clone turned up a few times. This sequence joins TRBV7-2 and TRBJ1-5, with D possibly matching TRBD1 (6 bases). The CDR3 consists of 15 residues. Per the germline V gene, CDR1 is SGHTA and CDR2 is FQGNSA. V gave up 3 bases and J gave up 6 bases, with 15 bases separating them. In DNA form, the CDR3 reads TGTGCCAGCAGCTTCACAGGGTCATACGCTCAGCCCCAGCATTTT. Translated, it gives CASSFTGSYAQPQHF.

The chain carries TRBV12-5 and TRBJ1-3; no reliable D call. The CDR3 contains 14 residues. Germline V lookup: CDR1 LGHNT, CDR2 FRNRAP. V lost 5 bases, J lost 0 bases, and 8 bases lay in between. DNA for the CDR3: TGTGCTAGTGGTGAGGCGAGCTCTGGAAACACCATATATTTT. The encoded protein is CASGEASSGNTIYF.

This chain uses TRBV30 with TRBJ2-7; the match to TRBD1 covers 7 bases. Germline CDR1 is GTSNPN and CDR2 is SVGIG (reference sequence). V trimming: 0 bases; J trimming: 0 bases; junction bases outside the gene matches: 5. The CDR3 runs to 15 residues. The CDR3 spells CAWSVGGFSSYEQYF. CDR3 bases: TGTGCCTGGAGTGTAGGGGGCTTTAGCTCCTACGAGCAGTACTTC.

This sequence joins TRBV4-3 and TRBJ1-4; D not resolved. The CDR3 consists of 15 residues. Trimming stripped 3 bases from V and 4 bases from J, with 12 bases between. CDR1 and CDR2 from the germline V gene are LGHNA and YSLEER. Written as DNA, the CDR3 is TGCGCCAGCAGCCACGGCGAGGAGATTAATGAAAAACTGTTTTTT. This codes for CASSHGEEINEKLFF.